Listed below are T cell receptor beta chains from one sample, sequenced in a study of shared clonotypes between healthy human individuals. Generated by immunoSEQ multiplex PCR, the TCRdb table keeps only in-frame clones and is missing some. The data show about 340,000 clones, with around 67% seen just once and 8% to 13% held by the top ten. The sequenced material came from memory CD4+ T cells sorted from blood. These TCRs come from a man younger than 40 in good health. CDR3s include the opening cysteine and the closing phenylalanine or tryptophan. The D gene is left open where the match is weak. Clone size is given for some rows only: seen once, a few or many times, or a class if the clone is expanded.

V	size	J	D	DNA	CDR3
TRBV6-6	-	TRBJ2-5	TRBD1	TGTGCCAGCAGTACCCCCGGGACAGGGGGCGGTGAGACCCAGTACTTC	CASSTPGTGGGETQYF
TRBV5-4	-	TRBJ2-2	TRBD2	TGTGCCAGCAGCCCACCCCGGACTAGCGGGAAGAATGTCGGGGAGCTGTTTTTT	CASSPPRTSGKNVGELFF
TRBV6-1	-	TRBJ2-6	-	TGTGCCAGCAGGACCTTAAGGGCAGGGGCCAACGTCCTGACTTTC	CASRTLRAGANVLTF
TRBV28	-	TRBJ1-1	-	TGTGCCAGCAGTCCATATAATCGGGGGGAGAGAGCTTTCTTT	CASSPYNRGERAFF
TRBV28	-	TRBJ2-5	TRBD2	TGTGCCAGCAGTTACCCGTCTAGCGGGATGGAGACCCAGTACTTC	CASSYPSSGMETQYF
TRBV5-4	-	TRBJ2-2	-	TGTACCAGCACCCGGATGGGACTCTCTGGCGGGGAGCTGTTTTTT	CTSTRMGLSGGELFF
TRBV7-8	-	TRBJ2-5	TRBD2	TGTGCCAGCAGCTCCACCTCTAGCGGGAGGGCCCTAGAGACCCAGTACTTC	CASSSTSSGRALETQYF
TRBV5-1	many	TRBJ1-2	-	TGCGCCAGCAGCGCCCTCCCGGGAGTAGACGGCTACACCTTC	CASSALPGVDGYTF
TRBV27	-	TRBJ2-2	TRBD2	TGTGCCAGCACCGATAAGTTCGGACTAGCGGGACCGAACACCGGGGAGCTGTTTTTT	CASTDKFGLAGPNTGELFF
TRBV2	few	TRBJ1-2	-	TGTGCCAGCAGAAGGTCCGGGGGAGACTATGGCTACACCTTC	CASRRSGGDYGYTF
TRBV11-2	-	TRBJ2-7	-	TGTGCCAGCAGAGCTGTCGGACGGAGGATCTACGAGCAGTACTTC	CASRAVGRRIYEQYF
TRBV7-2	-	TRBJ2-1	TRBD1	TGTGCCAGCAGCCAGACAGGGGTGGGTGCCAATGAGCAGTTCTTC	CASSQTGVGANEQFF
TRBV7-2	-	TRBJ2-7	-	TGTGCCAGCAGCTACCTCTCTGTCCGCGCCGGAAACTACGAGCAGTACTTC	CASSYLSVRAGNYEQYF
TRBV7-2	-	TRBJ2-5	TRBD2	TGTGCCAGCAGCTTAAGGCCGGGTAGCGGGATTCTTTGGGGGGAGACCCAGTACTTC	CASSLRPGSGILWGETQYF
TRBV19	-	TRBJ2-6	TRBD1	TGTGCCAGTAGTAGCCCAGGTTTGGGACAGGGGAACTCTGGGGCCAACGTCCTGACTTTC	CASSSPGLGQGNSGANVLTF
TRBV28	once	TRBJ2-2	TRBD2	TGTGCCAGCTCGGGACCAGCGGGAGTGAACACCGGGGAGCTGTTTTTT	CASSGPAGVNTGELFF
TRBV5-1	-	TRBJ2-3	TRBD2	TGCGCCAGCAAAGGAGGGAAAAATAGCGGGAGAAAGACAGATACGCAGTATTTT	CASKGGKNSGRKTDTQYF
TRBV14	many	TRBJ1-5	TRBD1	TGTGCCAGCAGCCGGGGACAGGCTCAGCCCCAGCATTTT	CASSRGQAQPQHF
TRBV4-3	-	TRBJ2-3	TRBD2	TGCGCCCCCGTAGGGACTAGCGGGAGCACAGATACGCAGTATTTT	CAPVGTSGSTDTQYF
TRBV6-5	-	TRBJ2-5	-	TGTGCCAGCCAAAGGACACGGCAAGAGACCCAGTACTTC	CASQRTRQETQYF
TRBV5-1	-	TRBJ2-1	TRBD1	TGCGCCAGCAGCTTGGAGACAGGGGGCTATGAGCAGTTCTTC	CASSLETGGYEQFF
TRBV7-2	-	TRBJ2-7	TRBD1	TGTGCCAGCAGCTTGGGACAGGGGGCCATAGAGCAGTACTTC	CASSLGQGAIEQYF
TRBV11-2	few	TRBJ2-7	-	TGTGCCAGCAGTTCCGAATGGTACGAGCAGTACTTC	CASSSEWYEQYF
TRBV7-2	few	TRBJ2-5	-	TGTGCCAGCAGCAGAATACAGGGCAATGAGCAGTACTTC	CASSRIQGNEQYF